Below are 12 T cell receptor beta chains sequenced from a single sample in a study of cytomegalovirus exposure and HLA in healthy donors. 60 Vbeta and 13 Jbeta primers were used in PCR. The protocol was immunoSEQ multiplex PCR, while the TCRdb copy is restricted to in-frame clones and leaves out a portion. The table has approximately 110,000 clones, 79% seen once; the top ten hold about 3.1%. The sample was PBMCs. All receptors derive from a woman between 40 and 50 years old in good health and CMV-seronegative.

The rearrangement joins TRBV12-5 to TRBJ2-2, with TRBD2 matching over 7 bases. There are 16 residues in the CDR3. J lost 3 bases, V lost 0 bases, and 4 bases had no gene match. Germline V lookup: CDR1 LGHNT, CDR2 FRNRAP. CDR3 in DNA: TGTGCTAGTGGTTTGGTAGGCGCGGGGGACACCGGGGAGCTGTTTTTT. Translated: CASGLVGAGDTGELFF.

The chain carries TRBV18 and TRBJ2-1; TRBD2 matches 11 bases. The length of the CDR3 is 14 residues. CDR1 KGHSH and CDR2 LQKENI come from the germline V gene. V gave up 6 bases and J gave up 7 bases; unmatched junction bases: 5. For the CDR3, the DNA is TGTGCCAGCTCGCGTAGCGGGGGGGCGAATGAGCAGTTCTTC. This sequence encodes CASSRSGGANEQFF.

The chain recombines TRBV10-2 with TRBJ2-3; D is unclear. There are 14 residues in the CDR3. CDR1 is WSHSY, CDR2 SAAADI, per germline. The V end was cut by 4 bases, the J end by 3 bases, with 11 bases between. CDR3 sequence (DNA): TGCGCCAGCAGTGGTCGAGCCCGGACAGATACGCAGTATTTT. Protein product: CASSGRARTDTQYF.

This chain joins TRBV28 and TRBJ2-7; perhaps TRBD1 as D (7 bases). Germline values: CDR1 MDHEN, CDR2 SYDVKM. The V and J ends lost 5 bases and 3 bases respectively, with 17 bases between them. This CDR3 is 15 amino acids long. In DNA, the CDR3 is TGTGCCAGCAGTCCGGGGGTACAGGGGCTCTACGAGCAGTACTTC. This encodes CASSPGVQGLYEQYF. Drawing the rest from reference TRBV28 and TRBJ2-7, the complete variable domain is DVKVTQSSRYLVKRTGEKVFLECVQDMDHENMFWYRQDPGLGLRLIYFSYDVKMKEKGDIPEGYSVSREKKERFSLILESASTNQTSMYLCASSPGVQGLYEQYFGPGTRLTVT.

This clone has just a few counts. V is TRBV11-2 and J is TRBJ1-3; possibly TRBD1 for D (6 bases). The length of the CDR3 is 17 residues. V was shortened by 5 bases and J by 1 base, with 18 bases between the two germline ends. Germline assignment: CDR1 SGHAT and CDR2 FQNNGV. The CDR3 bases are TGTGCCAGCAGCCAACTACTCAGGGGAACTTCTGGAAACACCATATATTTT. This sequence encodes CASSQLLRGTSGNTIYF.

This clone was seen only once. This chain uses TRBV28 with TRBJ2-1, with TRBD1 identical over 11 bases. The CDR3 spans 16 residues. J was trimmed by 7 bases and V by 5 bases; bases with no gene match: 10. Germline CDR1 reads MDHEN; CDR2 reads SYDVKM. In DNA form, the CDR3 reads TGTGCCAGCAGTCCCCACTCCGGGACAGGGGGGAATGAGCAGTTCTTC. Protein: CASSPHSGTGGNEQFF.

The chain links TRBV19 to TRBJ1-1; D perhaps matches TRBD1 (5 bases). This CDR3 contains 16 residues. The germline V gene has CDR1 LNHDA and CDR2 SQIVND (reference sequence). V lost 4 bases and J 4 bases, leaving 19 bases between the germline ends. The DNA for the CDR3 is TGTGCCAGTAGTACTTCTAGCGGGGCGCGGAGCACTGAAGCTTTCTTT. Amino acids: CASSTSSGARSTEAFF.

This chain links TRBV6-5 with TRBJ2-5, with unresolved D. TRBJ2-7 matches the DNA end more closely, so the J call is doubtful. The germline CDR1 and CDR2 sequences are MNHEY and SVGAGI. The CDR3 is made up of 11 amino acids. The CDR3 loop reads CASSSTDEQYF. The CDR3 DNA sequence: TGTGCCAGCAGTTCAACAGACGAGCAGTACTTC.

The chain couples TRBV6-5 to TRBJ1-2; D is unclear. Germline lookup yields CDR1 MNHEY and CDR2 SVGAGI. This CDR3 comprises 14 residues. The V end was cut by 2 bases, the J end by 5 bases, with 12 bases between. The CDR3 DNA reads as TGTGCCAGCAGTTACAGGTCGCGAGGGTATGGCTACACCTTC. The encoded protein is CASSYRSRGYGYTF.

This clone was found a few times. This sequence joins TRBV7-2 and TRBJ2-5; the D gene is possibly TRBD1 (5 bases). Germline V gene lookup returns CDR1 SGHTA and CDR2 FQGNSA. The CDR3 is 13 amino acids. V gave up 1 base and J gave up 7 bases, with 10 bases separating them. DNA of the CDR3: TGTGCCAGCAGCTTAGTAGGGGTCGGGACCCAGTACTTC. This encodes CASSLVGVGTQYF.

The chain combines TRBV7-9 with TRBJ2-2; 8 bases fit TRBD1. The CDR3 loop spans 11 amino acids. In germline, CDR1 is SEHNR, CDR2 FQNEAQ (reference sequence). V shed 8 bases and J 16 bases; nucleotides not matched to a gene: 9. CDR3 DNA: TGTGCCAGCGGACAGGGTTTGTCTGGGTTTTTT. As protein: CASGQGLSGFF. Full variable domain (missing parts from reference TRBV7-9 and TRBJ2-2): DTGVSQNPRHKITKRGQNVTFRCDPISEHNRLYWYRQTLGQGPEFLTYFQNEAQLEKSRLLSDRFSAERPKGSFSTLEIQRTEQGDSAMYLCASGQGLSGFFGEGSRLTVL.

The rearrangement uses TRBV7-8 and TRBJ2-7; TRBD1 might be the D (5 bases). Trimming removed 2 bases at V and 5 bases at J, with 13 bases between. CDR3 length: 14 residues. Germline CDR1 is SGHVS and CDR2 is FQNEAQ. The CDR3 DNA reads TGTGCCAGCAGCTTATCTCGCCAGGGCGACGAGCAGTACTTC. This translates into CASSLSRQGDEQYF.